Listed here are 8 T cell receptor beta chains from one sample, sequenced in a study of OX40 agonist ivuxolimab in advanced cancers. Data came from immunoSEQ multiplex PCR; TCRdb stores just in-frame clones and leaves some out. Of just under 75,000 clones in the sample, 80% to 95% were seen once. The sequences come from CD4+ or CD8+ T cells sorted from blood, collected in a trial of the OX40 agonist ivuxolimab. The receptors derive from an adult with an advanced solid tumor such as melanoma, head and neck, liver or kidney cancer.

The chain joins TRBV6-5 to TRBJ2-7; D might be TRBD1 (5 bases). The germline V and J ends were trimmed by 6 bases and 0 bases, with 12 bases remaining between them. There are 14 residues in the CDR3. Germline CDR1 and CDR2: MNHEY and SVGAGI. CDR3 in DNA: TGTGCCAGCAGACAGGACGGCAGCTCCTACGAGCAGTACTTC. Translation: CASRQDGSSYEQYF.

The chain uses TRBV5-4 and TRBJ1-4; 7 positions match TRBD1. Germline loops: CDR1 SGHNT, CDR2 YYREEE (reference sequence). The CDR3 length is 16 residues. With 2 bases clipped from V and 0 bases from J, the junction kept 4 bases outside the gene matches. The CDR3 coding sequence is TGTGCCAGCAGCTTAGGCAGGGGGGCAACTAATGAAAAACTGTTTTTT. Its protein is CASSLGRGATNEKLFF.

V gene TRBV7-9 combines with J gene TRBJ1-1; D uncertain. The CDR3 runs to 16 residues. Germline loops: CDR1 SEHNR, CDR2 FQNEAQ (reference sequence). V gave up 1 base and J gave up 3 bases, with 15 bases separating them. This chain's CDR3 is CASSLGAWTSDTEAFF. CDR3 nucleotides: TGTGCCAGCAGCTTAGGGGCTTGGACGTCTGACACTGAAGCTTTCTTT.

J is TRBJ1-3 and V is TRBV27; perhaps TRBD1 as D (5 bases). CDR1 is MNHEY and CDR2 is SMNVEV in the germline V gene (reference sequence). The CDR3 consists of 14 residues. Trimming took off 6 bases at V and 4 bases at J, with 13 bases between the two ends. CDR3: CASSTRAIGNTIYF. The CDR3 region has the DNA TGTGCCAGCAGCACCAGGGCGATCGGAAACACCATATATTTT.

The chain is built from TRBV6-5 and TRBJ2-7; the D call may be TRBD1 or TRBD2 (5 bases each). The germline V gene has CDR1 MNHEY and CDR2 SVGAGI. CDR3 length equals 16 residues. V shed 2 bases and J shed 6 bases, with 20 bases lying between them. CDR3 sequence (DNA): TGTGCCAGCAGTTACAATTACGCGGACGGGGCCGGCGAGCAGTACTTC. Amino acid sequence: CASSYNYADGAGEQYF.

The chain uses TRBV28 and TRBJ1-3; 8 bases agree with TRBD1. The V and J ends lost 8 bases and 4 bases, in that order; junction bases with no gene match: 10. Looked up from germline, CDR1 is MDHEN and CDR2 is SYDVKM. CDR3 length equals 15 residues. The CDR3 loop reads CASRSTGVEGNTIYF. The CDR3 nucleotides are TGTGCCAGCCGTTCGACAGGGGTGGAGGGAAACACCATATATTTT.

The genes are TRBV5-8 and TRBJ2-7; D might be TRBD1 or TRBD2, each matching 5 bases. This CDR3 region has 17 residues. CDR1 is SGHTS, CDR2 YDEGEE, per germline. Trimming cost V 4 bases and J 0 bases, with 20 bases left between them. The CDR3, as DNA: TGTGCCAGCAGCCGTCCACTCCACGGGACGGGCTCCTACGAGCAGTACTTC. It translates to CASSRPLHGTGSYEQYF. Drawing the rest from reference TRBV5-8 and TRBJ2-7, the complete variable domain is EAGVTQSPTHLIKTRGQQATLRCSPISGHTSVYWYQQALGLGLQFLLWYDEGEERNRGNFPPRFSGRQFPNYSSELNVNALELEDSALYLCASSRPLHGTGSYEQYFGPGTRLTVT.

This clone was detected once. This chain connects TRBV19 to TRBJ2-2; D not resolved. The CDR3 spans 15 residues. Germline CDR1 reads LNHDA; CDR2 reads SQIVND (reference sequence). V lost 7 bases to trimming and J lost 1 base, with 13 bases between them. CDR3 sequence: CASNGLRQNTGELFF. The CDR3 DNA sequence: TGTGCCAGTAATGGTTTACGACAGAACACCGGGGAGCTGTTTTTT.